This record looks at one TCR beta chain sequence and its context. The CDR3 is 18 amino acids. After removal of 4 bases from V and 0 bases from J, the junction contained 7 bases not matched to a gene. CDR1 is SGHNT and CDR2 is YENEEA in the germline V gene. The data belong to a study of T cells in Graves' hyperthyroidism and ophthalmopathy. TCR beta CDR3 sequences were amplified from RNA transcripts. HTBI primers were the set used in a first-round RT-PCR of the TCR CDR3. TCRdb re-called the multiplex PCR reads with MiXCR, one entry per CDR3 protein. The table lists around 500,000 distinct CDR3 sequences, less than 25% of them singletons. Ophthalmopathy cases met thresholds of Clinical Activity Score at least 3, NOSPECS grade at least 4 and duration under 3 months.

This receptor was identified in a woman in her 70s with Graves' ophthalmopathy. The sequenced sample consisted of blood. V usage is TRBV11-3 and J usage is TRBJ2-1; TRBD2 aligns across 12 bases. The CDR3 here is CASSWTSGTTSSYNEQFF. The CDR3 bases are TGTGCCAGCAGCTGGACTAGCGGGACGACGAGCTCCTACAATGAGCAGTTCTTC.